The clone carrying this T cell receptor beta chain appeared many times. Its antigen is still unknown. CDR3 length: 11 residues. The V and J ends lost 6 bases and 7 bases respectively, with 10 bases between them. Germline V gives CDR1 MNHEY, CDR2 SVGEGT. The data belong to a study of identical twins. TCRdb redid the calling of the 5' RACE reads with MiXCR, one entry per CDR3 protein. The data contain 400,000 to 500,000 distinct CDR3 sequences, around 18% of them singletons. Healthy Caucasians made up all donors. Study-level results: Models underpredicted monozygotic twin sharing of out-of-frame TCR alpha.

This rearrangement joins TRBV6-2 or TRBV6-3 to TRBJ2-7, with D uncertain. Sequencing was performed on naive T cells sorted from blood. The origin of this receptor is a man aged 50-59 years in good health. The CDR3 loop is CASSYPEEQYF. The CDR3 DNA follows: TGTGCCAGCAGCTACCCTGAGGAGCAGTACTTC.